The 17 T cell receptor beta chains reported below all come from one sample, sequenced in a study of blood T cell repertoires in COVID-19. Profiled with immunoSEQ multiplex PCR; TCRdb holds only in-frame clones, not every one. The table has tens of thousands of clones, more than 75% seen once. Sample: peripheral blood. Receptors were obtained from a human donor in a cohort sampled during active COVID-19.

This clone was detected only a few times. The J gene is TRBJ2-6, the V gene TRBV4-2, with a weak D call TRBD2 (5 bases). V was trimmed by 4 bases and J by 1 base, leaving 8 bases between them. The CDR3 totals 15 residues. The V gene's germline CDR1 is LGHNA and CDR2 YNFKEQ. The CDR3: CASSPRGSGANVLTF. For the CDR3, the DNA is TGTGCCAGCAGCCCCCGCGGGTCTGGGGCCAACGTCCTGACTTTC.

The chain is built from TRBV20-1 and TRBJ2-5; D is possibly TRBD2 (5 bases). Trimming cost V 3 bases and J 5 bases, with 10 bases left between them. The V gene's germline CDR1 is DFQATT and CDR2 SNEGSKA (reference sequence). CDR3 size: 12 residues. The CDR3 coding sequence is TGCAGTGCTAGTCCGGGAAGGGAGACCCAGTACTTC. This translates into CSASPGRETQYF.

The chain is built from TRBV5-4 and TRBJ1-3; no clear D. The ends were cut back, 0 bases at V and 1 base at J, with 8 bases in the middle. Germline CDR1 SGHNT, CDR2 YYREEE (reference sequence). The CDR3 has 15 residues. In nucleotides, the CDR3 is TGTGCCAGCAGCTTGGGTGGGAGATCTGGAAACACCATATATTTT. It codes for CASSLGGRSGNTIYF.

This chain links TRBV28 with TRBJ2-1; 14 bases fit TRBD2. The V gene's germline CDR1 is MDHEN and CDR2 SYDVKM. The V gene end was trimmed by 8 bases and the J gene end by 0 bases; junction bases not matched to a gene: 3. The CDR3 sequence is 16 residues long. CDR3 protein: CASGLAGGGSYNEQFF. CDR3 sequence (DNA): TGTGCCAGCGGACTAGCGGGAGGTGGCTCCTACAATGAGCAGTTCTTC.

The chain couples TRBV5-1 to TRBJ2-7, with TRBD1 matching 8 bases. The CDR3 is 15 amino acids. With 0 bases clipped from V and 7 bases from J, the junction kept 9 bases outside the gene matches. Germline V gene lookup returns CDR1 SGHRS and CDR2 YFSETQ. CDR3 amino acids: CASSLEGQGAREQYF. DNA for the CDR3: TGCGCCAGCAGCTTGGAGGGTCAGGGGGCAAGGGAGCAGTACTTC.

This chain uses TRBV27 with TRBJ2-3; 7 bases agree with TRBD1. The CDR3 contains 16 residues. V lost 1 base, J lost 5 bases, and 9 bases stayed unmatched. Germline-derived CDR1 and CDR2 are MNHEY and SMNVEV (reference sequence). The CDR3 DNA is TGTGCCAGCAGTTTATATCTGACAGGGTCAGTAGATACGCAGTATTTT. The encoded protein is CASSLYLTGSVDTQYF.

This chain joins TRBV19 and TRBJ2-5, with D possibly matching TRBD2 (5 bases). The V gene's germline CDR1 is LNHDA and CDR2 SQIVND (reference sequence). V was clipped by 6 bases and J by 4 bases, with 21 bases between them. This CDR3 spans 16 amino acids. CDR3 amino acids: CASSPTSWGVGETQYF. CDR3 sequence (DNA): TGTGCCAGTAGCCCTACTAGTTGGGGAGTGGGAGAGACCCAGTACTTC.

The J gene is TRBJ1-3, the V gene TRBV28, with D uncertain. Germline V lookup: CDR1 MDHEN, CDR2 SYDVKM. This CDR3 region has 14 residues. V was pared by 4 bases and J by 7 bases, with 14 bases between. This CDR3 reads CASSSGSGWNTIYF. In nucleotides, the CDR3 is TGTGCCAGCAGTTCAGGCTCTGGGTGGAACACCATATATTTT.

This chain links TRBV19 with TRBJ2-6; 9 nucleotides match TRBD1. This CDR3 is 17 amino acids long. V shed 4 bases, J shed 4 bases, and the junction held 8 bases outside the gene matches. Germline V gives CDR1 LNHDA, CDR2 SQIVND (reference sequence). The CDR3 nucleotides read TGTGCCAGTAGTAAAACGACAGGGGGGAAAGGGGCCAACGTCCTGACTTTC. Encoded protein: CASSKTTGGKGANVLTF.

This rearrangement joins TRBV12-3 or TRBV12-4 to TRBJ2-1; D unclear. V dropped 1 base and J dropped 7 bases, with 5 bases sitting between them. CDR3 length: 12 residues. CDR3 protein: CASSLGTNEQFF. The CDR3 bases are TGTGCCAGCAGTTTAGGTACAAATGAGCAGTTCTTC.

V gene TRBV28 combines with J gene TRBJ1-2, with no clear D. The germline CDR1 and CDR2 sequences are MDHEN and SYDVKM. The CDR3 loop spans 12 amino acids. Trimming shortened V by 7 bases and J by 5 bases, and 11 bases separated the two germline ends. DNA for the CDR3: TGTGCCAGCAAACTCTCGGGTTATGGCTACACCTTC. Its translation: CASKLSGYGYTF.

This clone has just a few counts. CDR3 in amino acids: CASSPGERARSGANVLTF. The CDR3 nucleotides read TGCGCCAGCAGCCCGGGGGAGCGGGCGCGCTCTGGGGCCAACGTCCTGACTTTC. The chain uses TRBV4-1 and TRBJ2-6; tentative D call: TRBD2 (6 bases). Trimming shortened V by 4 bases and J by 0 bases, and 16 bases separated the two germline ends. Per the germline V gene, CDR1 is MGHRA and CDR2 is YSYEKL. The length of the CDR3 is 18 residues.

V and J are TRBV7-9 and TRBJ2-2; 10 bases agree with TRBD1. The CDR3 is 17 residues long. V lost 2 bases to trimming and J lost 3 bases; unmatched junction nucleotides: 6. Germline V lookup: CDR1 SEHNR, CDR2 FQNEAQ (reference sequence). The CDR3 loop reads CASSLFGTGAYTGELFF. The CDR3, as DNA: TGTGCCAGCAGCTTATTCGGGACAGGGGCTTACACCGGGGAGCTGTTTTTT.

The chain recombines TRBV7-2 with TRBJ1-2; D unclear. The germline V gene encodes CDR1 SGHTA and CDR2 FQGNSA. Deletions cut 5 bases from V and 3 bases from J, with 13 bases between. The CDR3 covers 14 residues. CDR3 sequence: CASSPIRVDYGYTF. The CDR3 nucleotides read TGTGCCAGCAGCCCGATTCGGGTTGACTATGGCTACACCTTC.

This chain links TRBV24-1 with TRBJ2-1; TRBD2 matches 9 bases. There are 16 residues in the CDR3. The ends lost 2 bases at V and 3 bases at J; junction bases unmatched: 4. The germline V gene has CDR1 KGHDR and CDR2 SFDVKD. In DNA, the CDR3 is TGTGCCACCAGTGATTCCTTAGCGGGGGTCTACAATGAGCAGTTCTTC. Its protein product is CATSDSLAGVYNEQFF.

The genes are TRBV7-8 and TRBJ2-1; no reliable D call. The CDR3 loop spans 15 amino acids. V gave up 5 bases and J gave up 0 bases, with 11 bases separating them. In germline, CDR1 is SGHVS, CDR2 FQNEAQ. The CDR3 loop reads CASSLSKNSYNEQFF. CDR3 in DNA: TGTGCCAGCAGCCTCAGTAAGAACTCCTACAATGAGCAGTTCTTC.

The V gene is TRBV10-2, the J gene TRBJ2-1, with 8 bases lining up with TRBD2. CDR1 WSHSY and CDR2 SAAADI come from the germline V gene. V lost 10 bases, J lost 0 bases, and 5 bases stayed unmatched. There are 14 residues in the CDR3. Here the CDR3 reads CATGAGGSYNEQFF. The CDR3 nucleotides read TGCGCCACAGGGGCGGGGGGCTCCTACAATGAGCAGTTCTTC.